Sequencing of this TCR beta chain was carried out in a study of Tregs in tolerant kidney transplant recipients. Unstimulated Tregs (CD4+CD25+CD127-) and CD4+CD25- non-Tregs were sorted from PBMCs. Study-wide results and limits: Activated donor B cell expansion appeared to reveal the most relevant donor-specific TCRbeta repertoire. Validation in larger populations is needed because few patients were studied. Some patients' samples used different primers over time, so nucleotide sequences weren't comparable.

Only in-frame clones appear in the TCRdb table, and some are missing; sequencing was by immunoSEQ multiplex PCR. Found here are 90,000 to 120,000 clones, 90% of them singletons; the top ten hold about 0.35%. Worth noting for this clone: Its specificity is unknown.

The receptor's source is a human donor who received a combined kidney and bone marrow transplant. The sample here was CD4+ T cells from blood, taken before the transplant.

CDR3: CASSLIRTF. In DNA form, the CDR3 reads TGTGCCAGCAGCTTAATTCGCACCTTC. The chain joins TRBV7-9 to TRBJ1-2, with D hard to call. The CDR3 has 9 residues. In germline, CDR1 is SEHNR, CDR2 FQNEAQ (reference sequence). Between the trimmed V and J ends, which lost 2 bases and 13 bases, there was a span of 5 bases.